The clone carrying this T cell receptor (beta chain) came up a few times. Its cognate antigen is unknown. These data come from a study of beta chain features in type 1 diabetes. Study-wide results and caveats: PCR might favor shorter templates, but any such skew would affect patients and controls equally. Type 1 diabetes patients showed a moderate but significant shortening of TCRB CDR3s in all four CD4+ subsets.

Donors underwent one heparinised blood draw, 100 to 150 mL on average. Cell sorting via CD45RO/CCR7/CD25/CD127/CD95/CD27 was performed to obtain CD4+ naive, central memory, regulatory and stem cell-like memory cells. CDR3 length equals 15 residues. TCRB transcripts that were expressed got sequenced, as all of the isolated RNA had been reverse transcribed. The average output of naive, central memory and regulatory T cell samples was several million reads. Some clones are missing from TCRdb's copy, which holds only in-frame ones; the method was immunoSEQ multiplex PCR. The sample gives 350,000 to 400,000 clones, approximately 12% of which show up once; 0.0095% to 0.012% is in the top ten.

The specimen was naive CD4+ T cells from blood. J is TRBJ2-3 and V is TRBV21-1; the table's D gene call, TRBD2, was not cross checked with the DNA. TRBV21-1 represents a pseudogene. The TCR sequence derives from a woman aged 18-30 years with type 1 diabetes. Here the CDR3 reads CATRSGSGFTDTQYF. In DNA form, the CDR3 reads TGTGCCACCCGTAGTGGTAGCGGATTCACAGATACGCAGTATTTT.